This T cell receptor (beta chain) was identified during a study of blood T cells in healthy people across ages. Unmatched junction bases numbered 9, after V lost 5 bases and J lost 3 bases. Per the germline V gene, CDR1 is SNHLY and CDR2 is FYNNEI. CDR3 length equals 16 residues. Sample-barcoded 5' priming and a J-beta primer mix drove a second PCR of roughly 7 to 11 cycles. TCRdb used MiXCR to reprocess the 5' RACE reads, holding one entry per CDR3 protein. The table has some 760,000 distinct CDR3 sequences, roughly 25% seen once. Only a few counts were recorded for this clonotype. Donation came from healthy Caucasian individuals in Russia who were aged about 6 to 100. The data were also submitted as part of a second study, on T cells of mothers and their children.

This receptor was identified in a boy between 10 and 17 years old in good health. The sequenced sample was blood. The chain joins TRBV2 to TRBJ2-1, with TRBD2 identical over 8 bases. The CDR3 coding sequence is TGTGCCAGCAGTCCTTTTCGGGGGGGCCGCTACAATGAGCAGTTCTTC. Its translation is CASSPFRGGRYNEQFF.